A selection of T cell receptor beta chains follows, all from one sample in a study of blood T cell repertoires in COVID-19. The repertoire was sequenced with immunoSEQ multiplex PCR; TCRdb's copy has only in-frame clones and lacks some. The sample records under 300,000 clones, about 80% being singletons. Source material: peripheral blood. These receptors all stem from an elderly woman with acute or convalescent COVID-19. Each CDR3 is given with its conserved first and last residue. Fields, in order: clone size, J gene, D gene, V gene, CDR3 DNA, CDR3 protein. D genes are given only for firm matches. A clone size is listed for some rows: how often the clone was seen (once, few, many), or a class if it is expanded.

.	TRBJ1-2	TRBD1	TRBV28	TGTGCCAGCAGGGACAGGGGTGGCTACACCTTC	CASRDRGGYTF
.	TRBJ2-5	.	TRBV12-3/TRBV12-4	TGTGCCAGCAGTTTAGGGCGGGAGACCCAGTACTTC	CASSLGRETQYF
.	TRBJ1-3	.	TRBV6-5	TGTGCCAGCAGTTACTCGGGGACTACGGGTGGAAACACCATATATTTT	CASSYSGTTGGNTIYF
.	TRBJ1-6	.	TRBV7-7	TGTGCCAGCAACCCGGACACAGTCTATAATTCACCCCTCCACTTT	CASNPDTVYNSPLHF
.	TRBJ1-3	.	TRBV23-1	TGCGCCAGCAGTCAATCGGGCCAGAGGGCAGACGGTCCCGCGTGGCATGGAAACACCATATATTTT	CASSQSGQRADGPAWHGNTIYF
.	TRBJ1-2	.	TRBV18	TGTGCCAGCTCACCATCTTCAGGGGACCGGGGCTACACCTTC	CASSPSSGDRGYTF
.	TRBJ1-1	TRBD1	TRBV5-6	TGTGCCAGCAGCTTGGGACAGGGCTTGAACACTGAAGCTTTCTTT	CASSLGQGLNTEAFF
.	TRBJ1-6	TRBD1	TRBV10-2	TGCGCCAGCAGTCCTAACAGGGGGAGGAATTCACCCCTCCACTTT	CASSPNRGRNSPLHF
.	TRBJ1-2	TRBD1	TRBV19	TGTGCCAGTAGTGCCACAGGGGGAGGAGGCTATGGCTACACCTTC	CASSATGGGGYGYTF
.	TRBJ2-3	TRBD2	TRBV4-2	TGTGCCAGCAGCCAAGAGGCTGGGGCGGGAGGGCCAGATACGCAGTATTTT	CASSQEAGAGGPDTQYF
.	TRBJ2-5	.	TRBV12-3/TRBV12-4	TGTGCCAGCAGTTTCGAGGGTGAGACCCAGTACTTC	CASSFEGETQYF
.	TRBJ1-1	.	TRBV2	TGTGCCAGCAAGGGGGAAAGGTCAAGGAACACTGAAGCTTTCTTT	CASKGERSRNTEAFF
few	TRBJ2-6	.	TRBV19	TGTGCCAGTAGCCCGGACAGTTTAACCTCTGGGGCCAACGTCCTGACTTTC	CASSPDSLTSGANVLTF
few	TRBJ2-3	TRBD2	TRBV11-3	TGTGCCAGCAGCACTGGACTAGCGGGAGGGGGTATGCAGTATTTT	CASSTGLAGGGMQYF
.	TRBJ2-1	TRBD2	TRBV5-1	TGCGCCAGCAGCTTGGCCGGGGTAGCGGGAGGGGGTGAGCAGTTCTTC	CASSLAGVAGGGEQFF
once	TRBJ1-2	TRBD1	TRBV19	TGTGCCAGTAGTAAAGGGACAGTCTATGGCTACACCTTC	CASSKGTVYGYTF
.	TRBJ1-1	.	TRBV10-3	TGTGCCATCAGGCAGGGTACTGAAGCTTTCTTT	CAIRQGTEAFF
.	TRBJ2-5	TRBD2	TRBV18	TGTGCCAGCTCACCAAGATCAGGACTAGTGGGAGAGACCCAGTACTTC	CASSPRSGLVGETQYF
.	TRBJ1-3	.	TRBV6-1	TGTGCCAGCAGTGACCACCAGGCGAGAGGAAACACCATATATTTT	CASSDHQARGNTIYF
.	TRBJ2-3	.	TRBV19	TGTGCCAGTAGGGAGGGACCGGCGGCAGATACGCAGTATTTT	CASREGPAADTQYF
.	TRBJ1-1	.	TRBV29-1	TGCAGCGTTGAAGACTGGCCGATGAACACTGAAGCTTTCTTT	CSVEDWPMNTEAFF
.	TRBJ2-3	TRBD2	TRBV9	TGTGCCAGCAGCGTAGTGAGTAGCGGGGGGGCGGGAGATACGCAGTATTTT	CASSVVSSGGAGDTQYF
.	TRBJ2-7	.	TRBV6-1	TGTGCCAGCAGTGATGGGTCACTAGTAACTCTCTACGAGCAGTACTTC	CASSDGSLVTLYEQYF
.	TRBJ1-2	.	TRBV6-5	TGTGCCAGCACGGTCTTGTTCAACTATGGCTACACCTTC	CASTVLFNYGYTF